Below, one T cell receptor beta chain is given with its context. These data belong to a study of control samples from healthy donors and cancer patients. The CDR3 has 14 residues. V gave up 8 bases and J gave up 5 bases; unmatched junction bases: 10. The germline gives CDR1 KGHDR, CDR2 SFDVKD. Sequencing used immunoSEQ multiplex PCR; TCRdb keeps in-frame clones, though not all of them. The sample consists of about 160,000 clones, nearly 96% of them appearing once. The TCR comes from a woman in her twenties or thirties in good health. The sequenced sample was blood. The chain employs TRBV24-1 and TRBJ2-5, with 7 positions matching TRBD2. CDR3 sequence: CATMAAGAGETQYF. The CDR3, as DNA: TGTGCCACCATGGCGGCGGGAGCGGGGGAGACCCAGTACTTC.